This is a list of T cell receptor beta chains from one sample in a study of cytomegalovirus exposure and HLA in healthy donors. Profiled with immunoSEQ multiplex PCR; TCRdb holds only in-frame clones, not every one. Of nearly 200,000 clones in the sample, about 81% were seen once. Sequencing input: PBMCs. The origin of the receptors is a woman in her fifties or sixties in good health and CMV-seropositive. CDR3s include the opening cysteine and the closing phenylalanine or tryptophan. D genes are given only for firm matches. For some rows the clone size is stated as once, few or many, or as a class when expanded; others skip it.

cdr3_nt cdr3_aa d_call j_call v_call clone_size
TGTGCCAGCAGCTCCGGGGGGCGGACTCAAGAGACCCAGTACTTC CASSSGGRTQETQYF - TRBJ2-5 TRBV7-2 -
TGTGCCAGCTCACCACCCGGGGGGGCCTACAATGAGCAGTTCTTC CASSPPGGAYNEQFF TRBD2 TRBJ2-1 TRBV18 -
TGTGCTAGTGGCCCCGGACTAGCCGATGAGCAGTTCTTC CASGPGLADEQFF TRBD2 TRBJ2-1 TRBV12-5 -
TGCAGCGTTGGACAGTCCCGCGAGCAGTACTTC CSVGQSREQYF - TRBJ2-7 TRBV29-1 -
TGTGCCAGCAGTGGGACAGGGGGCAGAGTCGGGGAGCTGTTTTTT CASSGTGGRVGELFF TRBD1 TRBJ2-2 TRBV2 -
TGTGCCAGCAGCTTAGCCGGTGGAAACACCATATATTTT CASSLAGGNTIYF - TRBJ1-3 TRBV7-8 -
TGTGCCAGCAGTTTAGGGGGGGCCAACGGCCTGACTTTC CASSLGGANGLTF - TRBJ2-6 TRBV28 -
TGCGCCAGCAGCTTGGAGCTGACAGGGTACGAGCAGTACTTC CASSLELTGYEQYF TRBD1 TRBJ2-7 TRBV5-1 -
TGCGCCAGCAGCCAAGCCGGGACAGGAGGCTATGATACGCAGTATTTT CASSQAGTGGYDTQYF TRBD1 TRBJ2-3 TRBV4-1 -
TGTGCCAGCAGTCACCAGTCAGATACGCAGTATTTT CASSHQSDTQYF - TRBJ2-3 TRBV27 once
TGTGCCAGCAGCTTCGGGGGAAACACCATATATTTT CASSFGGNTIYF - TRBJ1-3 TRBV25-1 -
TGTGCCAGCAGTTTCCCACAGGGCATGAACACTGAAGCTTTCTTT CASSFPQGMNTEAFF - TRBJ1-1 TRBV28 -